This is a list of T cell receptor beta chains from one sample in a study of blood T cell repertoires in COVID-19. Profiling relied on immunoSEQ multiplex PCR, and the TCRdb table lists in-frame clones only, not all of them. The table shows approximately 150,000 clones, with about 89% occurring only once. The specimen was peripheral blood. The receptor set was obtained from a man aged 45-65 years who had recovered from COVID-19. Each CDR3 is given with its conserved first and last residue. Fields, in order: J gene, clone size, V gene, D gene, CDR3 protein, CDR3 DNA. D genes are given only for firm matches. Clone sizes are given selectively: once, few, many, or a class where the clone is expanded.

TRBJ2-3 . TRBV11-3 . CASSSEVAGSDTQYF TGTGCCAGCAGCTCAGAGGTTGCAGGGTCAGATACGCAGTATTTT
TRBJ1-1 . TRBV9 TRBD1 CASSVDRGTEAFF TGTGCCAGCAGCGTAGACAGGGGTACTGAAGCTTTCTTT
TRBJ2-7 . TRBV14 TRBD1 CASSQAPGQSSYEQYF TGTGCCAGCAGCCAAGCCCCGGGACAGAGCTCCTACGAGCAGTACTTC
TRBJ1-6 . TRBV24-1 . CATSDLRGNSPLHF TGTGCCACCAGTGATTTGCGGGGTAATTCACCCCTCCACTTT
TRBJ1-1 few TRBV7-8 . CASSLYEGMNTEAFF TGTGCCAGCAGCTTATATGAGGGAATGAACACTGAAGCTTTCTTT
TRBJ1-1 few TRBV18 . CASSLDKNTEAFF TGTGCCAGCTCACTAGACAAGAACACTGAAGCTTTCTTT
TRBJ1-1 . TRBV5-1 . CASSSLQGNTEAFF TGCGCCAGCAGCTCGTTACAGGGAAACACTGAAGCTTTCTTT
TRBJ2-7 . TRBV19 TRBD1 CASSTGQGSYEQYF TGTGCCAGTAGTACGGGACAGGGCTCCTACGAGCAGTACTTC
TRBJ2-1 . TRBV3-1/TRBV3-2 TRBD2 CASSPSGGPYNEQFF TGTGCCAGCAGCCCTAGCGGGGGGCCGTACAATGAGCAGTTCTTC
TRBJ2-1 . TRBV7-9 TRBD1 CASSPRGGTGDYNEQFF TGTGCCAGCAGCCCGCGGGGAGGGACAGGGGATTACAATGAGCAGTTCTTC
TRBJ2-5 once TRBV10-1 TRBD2 CASNGTTPKETQYF TGCGCCAGCAATGGGACTACCCCTAAGGAGACCCAGTACTTC
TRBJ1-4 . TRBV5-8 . CASSFAGSTNEKLFF TGTGCCAGCAGCTTTGCGGGGTCCACTAATGAAAAACTGTTTTTT
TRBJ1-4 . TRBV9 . CASRRGGSNEKLFF TGTGCCAGCAGACGTGGGGGCAGTAACGAAAAACTGTTTTTT
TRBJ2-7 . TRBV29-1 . CSVEDGEF TGCAGCGTTGAAGATGGAGAGTTC
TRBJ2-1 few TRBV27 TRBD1 CASSLFLGQGAYNEQFF TGTGCCAGCAGTTTATTTTTGGGACAGGGGGCCTACAATGAGCAGTTCTTC
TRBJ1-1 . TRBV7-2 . CASSVGHQNTEAFF TGTGCCAGCAGCGTGGGACACCAGAACACTGAAGCTTTCTTT
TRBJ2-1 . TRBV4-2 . CASSQDVRGYNEQFF TGTGCCAGCAGCCAAGATGTCCGGGGCTACAATGAGCAGTTCTTC
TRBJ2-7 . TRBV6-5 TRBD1 CASREGQGSYEQYF TGTGCCAGCAGAGAGGGACAGGGGTCCTACGAGCAGTACTTC
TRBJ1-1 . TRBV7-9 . CASSLASRYGTEAFF TGTGCCAGCAGCTTAGCTTCACGGTATGGCACTGAAGCTTTCTTT
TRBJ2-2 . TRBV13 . CASRWQGSGELFF TGTGCCAGCAGATGGCAGGGCTCCGGGGAGCTGTTTTTT
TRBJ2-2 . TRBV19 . CASSMRRAANTGELFF TGTGCCAGTAGTATGAGGAGGGCCGCGAACACCGGGGAGCTGTTTTTT
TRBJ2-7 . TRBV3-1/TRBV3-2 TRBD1 CASSRGYRDREFGEQYF TGTGCCAGCAGCCGGGGGTACCGGGACAGGGAGTTCGGCGAGCAGTACTTC
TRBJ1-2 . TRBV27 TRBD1 CASSLGQGAEGYTF TGTGCCAGCAGTTTGGGACAGGGGGCGGAGGGCTACACCTTC
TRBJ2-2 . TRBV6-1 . CASSEEAGGGGELFF TGTGCCAGCAGTGAAGAGGCAGGGGGAGGCGGGGAGCTGTTTTTT
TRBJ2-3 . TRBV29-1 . CSVYSTSTDTQYF TGCAGCGTTTACAGCACTAGCACAGATACGCAGTATTTT
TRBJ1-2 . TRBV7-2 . CASSPPIRRHGYTF TGTGCCAGCAGCCCCCCGATTCGCAGGCATGGCTACACCTTC
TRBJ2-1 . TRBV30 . CAWAGRRGSYNEQFF TGTGCCTGGGCGGGAAGGCGCGGTTCCTACAATGAGCAGTTCTTC
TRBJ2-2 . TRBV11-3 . CASSLVGGPAGELFF TGTGCCAGCAGCTTAGTGGGGGGGCCGGCCGGGGAGCTGTTTTTT
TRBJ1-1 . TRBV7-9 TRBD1 CASSSGGSDTEAFF TGTGCCAGCAGCTCAGGGGGCTCGGACACTGAAGCTTTCTTT
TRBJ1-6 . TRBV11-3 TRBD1 CASSSRDRIFYNSPLHF TGTGCCAGCAGCTCCCGGGACAGAATATTCTATAATTCACCCCTCCACTTT
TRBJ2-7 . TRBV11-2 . CASSNGLVGEQYF TGTGCCAGCAGTAATGGCCTAGTCGGCGAGCAGTACTTC
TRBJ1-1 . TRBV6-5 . CASSRDYLYTEAFF TGTGCCAGCAGTAGGGACTACTTATACACTGAAGCTTTCTTT
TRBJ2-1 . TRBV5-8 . CASSLEGGAYNEQFF TGTGCCAGCAGCTTGGAAGGCGGAGCCTACAATGAGCAGTTCTTC
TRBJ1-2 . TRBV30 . CAWSVGPRAGYTF TGTGCCTGGAGTGTTGGGCCCAGGGCCGGCTACACCTTC
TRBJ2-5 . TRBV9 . CASSVVGAGAVETQYF TGTGCCAGCAGCGTAGTTGGGGCTGGTGCAGTGGAGACCCAGTACTTC
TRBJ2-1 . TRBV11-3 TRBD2 CASSLAGGPTDEQFF TGTGCCAGCAGCTTAGCGGGGGGGCCGACGGATGAGCAGTTCTTC
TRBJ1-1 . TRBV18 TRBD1 CASIDRGDTEAFF TGTGCCAGTATCGACAGGGGCGACACTGAAGCTTTCTTT
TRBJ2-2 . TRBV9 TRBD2 CASSVSGSNTGELFF TGTGCCAGCAGCGTTAGCGGGTCGAACACCGGGGAGCTGTTTTTT
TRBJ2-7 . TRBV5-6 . CASSPQKPTYEQYF TGTGCCAGCAGCCCTCAGAAACCCACCTACGAGCAGTACTTC
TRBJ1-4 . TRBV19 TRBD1 CASTIPRTGAPGKLFF TGTGCCAGTACCATACCACGGACAGGTGCGCCCGGAAAACTGTTTTTT
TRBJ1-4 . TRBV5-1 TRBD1 CASSQGGTGSTNEKLFF TGCGCCAGCAGCCAGGGGGGCACAGGGTCAACTAATGAAAAACTGTTTTTT
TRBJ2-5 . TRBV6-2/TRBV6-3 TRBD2 CASSYPGLGQETQYF TGTGCCAGCAGTTACCCCGGACTAGGCCAAGAGACCCAGTACTTC
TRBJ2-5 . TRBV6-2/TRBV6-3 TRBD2 CASSTLAGARETQYF TGTGCCAGCAGTACACTAGCGGGGGCGCGAGAGACCCAGTACTTC
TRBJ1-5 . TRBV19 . CASSEGGQPQHF TGTGCCAGTAGTGAAGGCGGTCAGCCCCAGCATTTT
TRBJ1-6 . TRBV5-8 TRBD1 CASSRDRESNSPLHF TGTGCCAGCAGTCGGGACAGGGAAAGTAATTCACCCCTCCACTTT
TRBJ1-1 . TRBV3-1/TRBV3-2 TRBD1 CASSQSPRDRGQNTEAFF TGTGCCAGCAGCCAGTCGCCCCGGGACAGGGGTCAGAACACTGAAGCTTTCTTT
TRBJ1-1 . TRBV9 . CASRYTDNTEAFF TGTGCCAGCAGGTACACCGATAACACTGAAGCTTTCTTT
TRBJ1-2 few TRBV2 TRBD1 CASNDRDYGYTF TGTGCCAGCAACGACAGGGACTATGGCTACACCTTC
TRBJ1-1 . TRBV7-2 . CASSLEAGQNTEAFF TGTGCCAGCAGCTTAGAGGCAGGACAGAACACTGAAGCTTTCTTT
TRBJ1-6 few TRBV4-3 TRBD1 CASSQDQPGQGNPFPPLHF TGCGCCAGCAGCCAAGATCAGCCGGGACAGGGAAACCCCTTTCCACCCCTCCACTTT
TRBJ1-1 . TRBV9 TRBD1 CASSVGSTGQGAFF TGTGCCAGCAGCGTAGGGTCAACGGGACAGGGAGCTTTCTTT
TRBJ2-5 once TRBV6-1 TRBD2 CASSEWGIAGIETQYF TGTGCCAGCAGTGAATGGGGGATAGCGGGGATCGAGACCCAGTACTTC
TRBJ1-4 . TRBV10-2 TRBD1 CASSPGTGNEKLFF TGCGCCAGCAGCCCCGGGACAGGGAATGAAAAACTGTTTTTT
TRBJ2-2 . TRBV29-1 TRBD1 CSVARQGFTGELFF TGCAGCGTGGCAAGACAGGGGTTCACCGGGGAGCTGTTTTTT
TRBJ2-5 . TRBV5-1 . CASSLVVAAQETQYF TGCGCCAGCAGCTTGGTCGTAGCGGCGCAAGAGACCCAGTACTTC
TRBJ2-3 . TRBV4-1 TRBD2 CASSQEPGRGGLYTQYF TGCGCCAGCAGCCAAGAGCCTGGGCGGGGGGGACTCTATACGCAGTATTTT
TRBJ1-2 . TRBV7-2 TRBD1 CASSLVGQGEVRGYTF TGTGCCAGCAGCTTAGTGGGGCAGGGGGAAGTGAGGGGCTACACCTTC